Listed below are T cell receptor beta chains from one sample, sequenced in a study of identical twins. In TCRdb, the 5' RACE reads were re-called with MiXCR into one record per CDR3 protein. The sample contains just over 500,000 distinct CDR3 sequences, roughly a fifth of which appear only once. The sample was also reused in another study, on T cells expressing NK-cell markers.

The sample consisted of CD4+ T cells sorted from blood. The receptors come from a woman younger than 35 in good health. The CDR3 runs from the conserved cysteine through the conserved F or W. The D gene is left open where the match is weak. A row's size may be missing; if present it is once, few, many or a size class.

cdr3_aa: CASSRRGATYEQYF
cdr3_nt: TGTGCCAGCAGCCGCCGCGGGGCCACCTACGAGCAGTACTTC
d_call: .
v_call: TRBV5-6
j_call: TRBJ2-7
clone_size: .

cdr3_aa: CAISPGTREKLFF
cdr3_nt: TGTGCCATCAGCCCCGGGACACGGGAAAAACTGTTTTTT
d_call: .
v_call: TRBV10-3
j_call: TRBJ1-4
clone_size: few

cdr3_aa: CASSPPPRGSGQYF
cdr3_nt: TGTGCCAGCTCACCACCCCCTCGAGGATCAGGGCAGTACTTC
d_call: .
v_call: TRBV18
j_call: TRBJ2-5
clone_size: once

cdr3_aa: CSARWDGTYGYTF
cdr3_nt: TGCAGTGCTAGGTGGGACGGAACCTATGGCTACACCTTC
d_call: .
v_call: TRBV20-1
j_call: TRBJ1-2
clone_size: .

cdr3_aa: CASSDPGATYEQYF
cdr3_nt: TGCGCCAGCAGCGACCCAGGGGCCACCTACGAGCAGTACTTC
d_call: .
v_call: TRBV5-1
j_call: TRBJ2-7
clone_size: few

cdr3_aa: CASSPPGRDAEAFF
cdr3_nt: TGTGCCAGCTCACCGCCTGGACGGGATGCTGAAGCTTTCTTT
d_call: .
v_call: TRBV18
j_call: TRBJ1-1
clone_size: .

cdr3_aa: CASSLGQAANYEQYF
cdr3_nt: TGTGCCAGCAGCTTAGGCCAGGCGGCTAACTACGAGCAGTACTTC
d_call: .
v_call: TRBV7-2
j_call: TRBJ2-7
clone_size: .

cdr3_aa: CASSLNGKSFF
cdr3_nt: TGTGCCAGCAGCTTGAATGGGAAGAGTTTCTTT
d_call: .
v_call: TRBV5-6
j_call: TRBJ1-1
clone_size: .

cdr3_aa: CASSSSWDSRSTDTQYF
cdr3_nt: TGCGCCAGCAGCTCGTCATGGGACTCTCGGAGCACAGATACGCAGTATTTT
d_call: .
v_call: TRBV5-1
j_call: TRBJ2-3
clone_size: .

cdr3_aa: CASSFRAAGGDTQYF
cdr3_nt: TGTGCCAGCAGTTTTAGGGCAGCGGGTGGGGATACGCAGTATTTT
d_call: .
v_call: TRBV12-3/TRBV12-4
j_call: TRBJ2-3
clone_size: .

cdr3_aa: CASSQDQTRGSTEAFF
cdr3_nt: TGCGCCAGCAGCCAAGATCAGACAAGGGGATCGACTGAAGCTTTCTTT
d_call: .
v_call: TRBV4-1
j_call: TRBJ1-1
clone_size: few

cdr3_aa: CASRRTGTGGNQPQHF
cdr3_nt: TGTGCCAGCAGGAGAACCGGGACAGGGGGCAATCAGCCCCAGCATTTT
d_call: TRBD1
v_call: TRBV6-1
j_call: TRBJ1-5
clone_size: few

cdr3_aa: CASSPQGFGDQPQHF
cdr3_nt: TGTGCCAGCAGTCCCCAGGGTTTTGGGGATCAGCCCCAGCATTTT
d_call: .
v_call: TRBV12-3/TRBV12-4
j_call: TRBJ1-5
clone_size: many

cdr3_aa: CASSPRAGGYNEQFF
cdr3_nt: TGTGCCAGCAGCCCCCGAGCGGGGGGGTACAATGAGCAGTTCTTC
d_call: TRBD2
v_call: TRBV7-3
j_call: TRBJ2-1
clone_size: few

cdr3_aa: CASSRSGTSGSYEQFF
cdr3_nt: TGTGCCAGCTCACGATCCGGGACTAGCGGGAGTTATGAGCAGTTCTTC
d_call: TRBD2
v_call: TRBV18
j_call: TRBJ2-1
clone_size: .